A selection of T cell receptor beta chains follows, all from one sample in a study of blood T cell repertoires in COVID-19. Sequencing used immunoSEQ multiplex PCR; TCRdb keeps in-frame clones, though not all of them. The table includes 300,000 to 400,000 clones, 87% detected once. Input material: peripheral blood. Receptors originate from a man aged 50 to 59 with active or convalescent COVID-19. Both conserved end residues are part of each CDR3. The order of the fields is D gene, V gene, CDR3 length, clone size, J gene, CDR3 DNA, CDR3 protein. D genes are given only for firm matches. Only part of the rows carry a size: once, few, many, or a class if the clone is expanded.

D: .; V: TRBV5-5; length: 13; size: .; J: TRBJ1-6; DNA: TGTGCCAGCAGCTTGTCCCTTAATTCACCCCTCCACTTT; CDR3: CASSLSLNSPLHF
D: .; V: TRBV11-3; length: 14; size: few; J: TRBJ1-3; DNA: TGTGCCAGCAGCGTAACCGGCTCTGGAAACACCATATATTTT; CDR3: CASSVTGSGNTIYF
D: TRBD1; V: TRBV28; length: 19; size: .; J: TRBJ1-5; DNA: TGTGCCAGCAGTTTTCGGACAGGGGGCTTTCATTCTAGCAATCAGCCCCAGCATTTT; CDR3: CASSFRTGGFHSSNQPQHF
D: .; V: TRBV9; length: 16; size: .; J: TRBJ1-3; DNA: TGTGCCAGCAGCGTAGGACAGATTGGCTCTGGAAACACCATATATTTT; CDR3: CASSVGQIGSGNTIYF
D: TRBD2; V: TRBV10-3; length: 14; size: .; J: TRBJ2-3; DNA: TGTGCCATCAGTGTCGGGGGGACTTCAGATACGCAGTATTTT; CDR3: CAISVGGTSDTQYF
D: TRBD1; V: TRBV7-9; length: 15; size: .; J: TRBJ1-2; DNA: TGTGCCAGCAGCTCCATAGGACAGGGGGCCTATGGCTACACCTTC; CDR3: CASSSIGQGAYGYTF
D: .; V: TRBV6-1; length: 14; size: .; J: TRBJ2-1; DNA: TGTGCCAGCAGCGAAGCGCGGGGATACAATGAGCAGTTCTTC; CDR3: CASSEARGYNEQFF
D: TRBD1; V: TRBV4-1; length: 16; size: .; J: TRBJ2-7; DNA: TGCGCCAGCAGCCTCCGAACGGGACAGGGCATGGGGGAGCAGTACTTC; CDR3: CASSLRTGQGMGEQYF
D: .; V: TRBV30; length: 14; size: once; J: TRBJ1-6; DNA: TGTGCCTGTACCCAGGACAGCTCCTATTCACCCCTCCACTTT; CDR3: CACTQDSSYSPLHF
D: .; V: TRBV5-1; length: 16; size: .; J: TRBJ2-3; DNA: TGCGCCAGCAGCTTAGGGAGCGGGTTCAGCACAGATACGCAGTATTTT; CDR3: CASSLGSGFSTDTQYF
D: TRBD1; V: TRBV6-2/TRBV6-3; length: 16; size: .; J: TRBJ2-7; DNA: TGTGCCAGCAGTTCCAGGACAGGGGGTAGCTCCTACGAGCAGTACTTC; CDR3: CASSSRTGGSSYEQYF
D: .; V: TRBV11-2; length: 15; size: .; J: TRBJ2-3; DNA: TGTGCCAGCAGCTTAGTTGGCAGTGCCCCCGATACGCAGTATTTT; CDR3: CASSLVGSAPDTQYF
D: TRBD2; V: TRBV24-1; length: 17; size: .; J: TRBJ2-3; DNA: TGTGCCACCAGCCCGGGACTAGCCCAATTCGGCACAGATACGCAGTATTTT; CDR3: CATSPGLAQFGTDTQYF
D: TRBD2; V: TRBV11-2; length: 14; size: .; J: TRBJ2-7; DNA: TGTGCCAGCAGCCGACTAGCGGCAACCTACGAGCAGTACTTC; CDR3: CASSRLAATYEQYF
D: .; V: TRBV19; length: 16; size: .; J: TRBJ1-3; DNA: TGTGCCAGTACATCCAGGGTAGGGGCCTCTGGAAACACCATATATTTT; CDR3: CASTSRVGASGNTIYF